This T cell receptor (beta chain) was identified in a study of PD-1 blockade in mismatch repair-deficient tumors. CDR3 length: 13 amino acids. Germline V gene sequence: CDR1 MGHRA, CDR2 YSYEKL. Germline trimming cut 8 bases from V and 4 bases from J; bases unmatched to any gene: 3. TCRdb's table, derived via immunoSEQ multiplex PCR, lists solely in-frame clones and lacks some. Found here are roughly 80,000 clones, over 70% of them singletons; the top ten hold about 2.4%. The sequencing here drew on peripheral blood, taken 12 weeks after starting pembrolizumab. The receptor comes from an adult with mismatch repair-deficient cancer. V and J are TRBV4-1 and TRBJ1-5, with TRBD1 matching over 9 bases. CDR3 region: CASSGQGNQPQHF. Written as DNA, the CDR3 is TGCGCCAGCTCGGGACAGGGTAATCAGCCCCAGCATTTT.